The 21 T cell receptor beta chains presented below share a single source sample, sequenced in a study of beta chain features in type 1 diabetes. Study-wide findings and caveats: TCRB CDR3s were moderately but significantly shorter in Type 1 diabetes patients in all four CD4+ subsets.

All of the isolated RNA was reverse transcribed, so expressed TCRB transcripts were sequenced. The repertoire was sequenced with immunoSEQ multiplex PCR; TCRdb's copy has only in-frame clones and lacks some. The sample holds about 150,000 clones, approximately 8.7% seen once. No antigen is known for these receptors. Sequences were obtained from central memory CD4+ T cells from blood. The source is a young woman with type 1 diabetes.

In its sample, this clone was seen a few times. This chain uses TRBV5-1 with TRBJ2-1; TRBD2 aligns across 9 bases. CDR3 length: 16 residues. V was pared by 4 bases and J by 5 bases, with 10 bases of the junction left unmatched. Germline-derived CDR1 and CDR2 are SGHRS and YFSETQ. Here the CDR3 reads CASSPHASGVNNEQFF. In DNA, the CDR3 is TGCGCCAGCAGCCCCCATGCTAGCGGGGTTAACAATGAGCAGTTCTTC.

The sample holds a few counts of this clone. The chain joins TRBV7-3 to TRBJ2-1, with 9 nucleotides matching TRBD2. J lost 5 bases, V lost 2 bases, and 4 bases had no gene match. The CDR3 is made up of 15 amino acids. Germline loops: CDR1 SGHTA, CDR2 FQGTGA. CDR3 nucleotide sequence: TGTGCCAGCAGCTTAGGTCTAGCGGGAAACAATGAGCAGTTCTTC. Translated, it gives CASSLGLAGNNEQFF. Full variable domain (remainder filled in from reference TRBV7-3 and TRBJ2-1): GAGVSQTPSNKVTEKGKYVELRCDPISGHTALYWYRQSLGQGPEFLIYFQGTGAADDSGLPNDRFFAVRPEGSVSTLKIQRTERGDSAVYLCASSLGLAGNNEQFFGPGTRLTVL.

This chain joins TRBV9 and TRBJ2-5, with 11 bases that match TRBD2. Germline V gene sequence: CDR1 SGDLS, CDR2 YYNGEE. The J segment lost 5 bases and the V segment lost 3 bases, leaving 6 bases of the junction unmatched. The CDR3 has 15 residues. CDR3 nucleotides: TGTGCCAGCAGCGCAGCTAGCGGGAGGCAGGAGACCCAGTACTTC. Translation gives CASSAASGRQETQYF.

This clone was seen ten or more times. V and J are TRBV30 and TRBJ1-5; D may be TRBD1 (5 bases). CDR3 length: 13 amino acids. From germline, CDR1 is GTSNPN and CDR2 SVGIG (reference sequence). Trimming removed 5 bases at V and 4 bases at J, with 12 bases between. The CDR3 loop reads CAWAGPMNQPQHF. CDR3 nucleotides: TGTGCCTGGGCGGGACCTATGAATCAGCCCCAGCATTTT.

The chain employs TRBV5-1 and TRBJ2-1, with 8 bases identical to TRBD2. The trim removed 4 bases at V and 7 bases at J, leaving 10 bases unmatched. The CDR3 sequence is 15 residues long. CDR1 and CDR2 from the germline V gene are SGHRS and YFSETQ. CDR3 sequence: CASSVSGSQLNEQFF. The CDR3 DNA reads as TGCGCCAGCAGCGTCAGCGGGAGTCAATTGAATGAGCAGTTCTTC.

This clone was counted many times. The chain recombines TRBV29-1 with TRBJ2-7, with TRBD2 matching over 8 bases. This CDR3 spans 12 amino acids. J was trimmed by 3 bases and V by 3 bases; bases with no gene match: 1. Germline CDR1 SQVTM, CDR2 ANQGSEA. CDR3 region: CSVDGGGYEQYF. The DNA of the CDR3 is TGCAGCGTTGACGGGGGGGGCTACGAGCAGTACTTC.

V and J are TRBV4-1 and TRBJ2-1, with D maybe TRBD1 (5 bases). With 8 bases removed from V and 2 bases from J, the gap between germline ends came to 16 bases. The germline gives CDR1 MGHRA, CDR2 YSYEKL. The CDR3 sequence is 15 residues long. The CDR3 region has the DNA TGCGCCAGCGGGGCCCCGGAGTCCCCCTACAATGAGCAGTTCTTC. It is translated as CASGAPESPYNEQFF.

This clone was counted only a few times. The gene calls are TRBV5-1 and TRBJ2-1; D is undetermined. Trimming cost V 0 bases and J 5 bases, with 9 bases left between them. CDR1 is SGHRS, CDR2 YFSETQ, per germline. The CDR3 is 14 residues long. The CDR3 is CASSLGQADNEQFF. The CDR3 DNA reads TGCGCCAGCAGCTTGGGCCAGGCAGACAATGAGCAGTTCTTC.

This clone was counted between two and nine times. The V call is TRBV29-1, the J call TRBJ1-1, with 9 bases that match TRBD1. The V and J ends lost 4 bases and 4 bases, in that order; junction bases with no gene match: 4. Germline CDR1 and CDR2: SQVTM and ANQGSEA. The CDR3 consists of 13 residues. CDR3 loop: CSVVRQGGTEAFF. CDR3 nucleotides: TGCAGCGTTGTGCGACAGGGGGGCACTGAAGCTTTCTTT.

This clone was seen more than once but under ten times. The chain carries TRBV28 and TRBJ2-2, with 7 positions matching TRBD1. The length of the CDR3 is 16 residues. The trim removed 6 bases at V and 3 bases at J, leaving 10 bases unmatched. The germline V gene has CDR1 MDHEN and CDR2 SYDVKM. This CDR3 is CASSPWTGSHTGELFF. In nucleotides, the CDR3 is TGTGCCAGCAGCCCTTGGACAGGCAGCCACACCGGGGAGCTGTTTTTT.

This clone has just a few counts. J is TRBJ1-1 and V is TRBV29-1, with D perhaps TRBD1 (5 bases). Germline lookup yields CDR1 SQVTM and CDR2 ANQGSEA. The ends were cut back, 5 bases at V and 1 base at J, with 5 bases in the middle. This CDR3 contains 11 residues. The CDR3 is CSVQGNTEAFF. The CDR3 coding sequence is TGCAGCGTTCAGGGGAACACTGAAGCTTTCTTT.

The chain recombines TRBV18 with TRBJ2-7; TRBD1 aligns across 7 bases. Germline CDR1 KGHSH, CDR2 LQKENI. J gave up 3 bases and V 3 bases, and 14 bases lay outside the gene matches. This CDR3 has 17 amino acids. The DNA of the CDR3 is TGTGCCAGCTCACCGATCGCCTTGACAGGGAGCATCTACGAGCAGTACTTC. Protein sequence: CASSPIALTGSIYEQYF.

This clone was observed a few times. The gene calls are TRBV29-1 and TRBJ2-5, with 9 bases aligning to TRBD2. The CDR3 runs to 13 residues. The germline V gene encodes CDR1 SQVTM and CDR2 ANQGSEA. The V segment lost 6 bases and the J segment 1 base; nucleotides outside the gene matches: 3. In DNA, the CDR3 is TGCAGCGTGACTAGCGGAACCCAAGAGACCCAGTACTTC. Translating it yields CSVTSGTQETQYF.

On this clone: Other DNA sequences in this specimen translate into the identical CDR3. The chain uses TRBV6-1 and TRBJ2-1; D might be TRBD2 (5 bases). Germline CDR1 and CDR2: MNHNS and SASEGT. The CDR3 runs 11 residues. Trimming shortened V by 7 bases and J by 6 bases, and 7 bases separated the two germline ends. In nucleotides, the CDR3 is TGTGCCAGCACCGGAGGCAATGAGCAGTTCTTC. Residues: CASTGGNEQFF.

Only a few counts were recorded for this clone. The V gene is TRBV6-1, the J gene TRBJ2-7, with TRBD2 matching 8 bases. The CDR3 loop spans 16 amino acids. V lost 1 base to trimming and J lost 8 bases; unmatched junction nucleotides: 13. Germline lookup yields CDR1 MNHNS and CDR2 SASEGT. The CDR3 DNA reads as TGTGCCAGCAGTGAAGTAACCAGCGGGAGTAGGAGCAAGCAGTACTTC. Encoded protein: CASSEVTSGSRSKQYF.

A few counts support this clone. This chain joins TRBV19 and TRBJ2-4; the match to TRBD1 covers 12 bases. Germline lookup yields CDR1 LNHDA and CDR2 SQIVND (reference sequence). This CDR3 region has 16 residues. J was trimmed by 13 bases and V by 3 bases; bases with no gene match: 13. CDR3 DNA sequence: TGTGCCAGTAGTATGGCGGGGACAGGGGGCGCCCAGTACCAGTACTTC. Its protein product is CASSMAGTGGAQYQYF.

The chain recombines TRBV6-6 with TRBJ2-5; 7 bases line up with TRBD2. Germline V lookup: CDR1 MNHNY, CDR2 SVGAGI (reference sequence). The CDR3 sequence is 14 residues long. The V gene end was trimmed by 7 bases and the J gene end by 2 bases; junction bases not matched to a gene: 7. In DNA form, the CDR3 reads TGTGCCAGCACGTCCCGCGGGGGACAAGAGACCCAGTACTTC. Translation gives CASTSRGGQETQYF.

This clone was seen a few times. The rearrangement uses TRBV30 and TRBJ2-5; 9 bases match TRBD1. Per germline, CDR1 GTSNPN and CDR2 SVGIG (reference sequence). V lost 5 bases, J lost 2 bases, and 9 bases stayed unmatched. The CDR3 is 15 residues long. The CDR3 loop is CAWGGTGSWQETQYF. CDR3 in DNA: TGTGCCTGGGGGGGGACAGGGTCGTGGCAAGAGACCCAGTACTTC.

The J gene is TRBJ2-3, the V gene TRBV5-6; D ambiguous. There are 15 residues in the CDR3. The V end lost 5 bases, the J end lost 0 bases, and 13 bases lay between the germline ends. Per germline, CDR1 SGHDT and CDR2 YYEEEE. The CDR3 is CASSTLAASTDTQYF. In DNA, the CDR3 is TGTGCCAGCAGTACTCTGGCGGCTAGCACAGATACGCAGTATTTT.

The J gene is TRBJ2-5, the V gene TRBV30, with 7 bases that match TRBD1. V was pared by 2 bases and J by 1 base, with 1 base of the junction left unmatched. The germline gives CDR1 GTSNPN, CDR2 SVGIG (reference sequence). The CDR3 is made up of 13 amino acids. In DNA, the CDR3 is TGTGCCTGGAGTAAGGGGGCCCAAGAGACCCAGTACTTC. Translation: CAWSKGAQETQYF.

The J gene is TRBJ2-4, the V gene TRBV28; no reliable D call. The germline V gene encodes CDR1 MDHEN and CDR2 SYDVKM. V was pared by 3 bases and J by 0 bases, with 6 bases between. The CDR3 contains 14 residues. CDR3 nucleotides: TGTGCCAGCAGTTTTGTTCTAGCCAAAAACATTCAGTACTTC. Encoded protein: CASSFVLAKNIQYF.